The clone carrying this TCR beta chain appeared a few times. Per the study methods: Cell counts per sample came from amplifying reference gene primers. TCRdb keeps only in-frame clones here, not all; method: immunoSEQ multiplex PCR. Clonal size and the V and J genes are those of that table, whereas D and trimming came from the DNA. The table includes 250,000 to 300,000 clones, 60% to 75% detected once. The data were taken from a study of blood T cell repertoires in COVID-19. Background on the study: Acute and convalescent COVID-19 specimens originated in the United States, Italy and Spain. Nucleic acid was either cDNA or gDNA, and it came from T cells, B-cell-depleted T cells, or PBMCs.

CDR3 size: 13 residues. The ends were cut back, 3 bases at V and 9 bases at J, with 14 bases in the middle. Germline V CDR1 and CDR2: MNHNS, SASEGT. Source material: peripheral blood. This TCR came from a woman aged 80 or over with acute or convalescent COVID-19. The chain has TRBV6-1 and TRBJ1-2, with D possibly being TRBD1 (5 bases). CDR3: CASSDRGMGSYTF. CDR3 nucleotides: TGTGCCAGCAGTGATAGGGGTATGGGAAGCTACACCTTC.